Listed below are T cell receptor beta chains from one sample, sequenced in a study of identical twins. A single record per CDR3 protein comes from TCRdb applying MiXCR to the 5' RACE reads. This table holds approximately 670,000 distinct CDR3 sequences, 6.1% found once. The sequenced sample was naive T cells sorted from blood. The origin of the receptors is a man between 18 and 35 years old in good health. CDR3s include the opening cysteine and the closing phenylalanine or tryptophan. Clone size, where shown, is once, few, many, or a class for clones that have expanded.

v_gene: TRBV19
abundance: NA
j_gene: TRBJ1-4
CDR3aa: CASSILKTASNEKLFF

v_gene: TRBV14
abundance: few
j_gene: TRBJ2-3
CDR3aa: CASSPFANTQYF

v_gene: TRBV6-1
abundance: many
j_gene: TRBJ2-2
CDR3aa: CASTVPYTGELFF

v_gene: TRBV12-3/TRBV12-4
abundance: many
j_gene: TRBJ2-6
CDR3aa: CASRHSGANVLTF

v_gene: TRBV5-6
abundance: many
j_gene: TRBJ2-7
CDR3aa: CANSVWTELEQYF

v_gene: TRBV12-3/TRBV12-4
abundance: many
j_gene: TRBJ1-1
CDR3aa: CASSLVYGGANTEAFF

v_gene: TRBV24-1
abundance: many
j_gene: TRBJ2-2
CDR3aa: CATSTSGRPTGELFF

v_gene: TRBV6-2/TRBV6-3
abundance: many
j_gene: TRBJ1-5
CDR3aa: CASSYSKFGQPQHF

v_gene: TRBV7-2
abundance: many
j_gene: TRBJ1-4
CDR3aa: CASSLGQGHEKLFF

v_gene: TRBV7-8
abundance: few
j_gene: TRBJ2-1
CDR3aa: CASSLERLDEQFF

v_gene: TRBV29-1
abundance: many
j_gene: TRBJ2-4
CDR3aa: CSVDSGNIQYF

v_gene: TRBV7-9
abundance: many
j_gene: TRBJ2-1
CDR3aa: CASSLPGTGYNEQFF

v_gene: TRBV6-5
abundance: NA
j_gene: TRBJ2-2
CDR3aa: CASSYPSVPGQEVTGELFF

v_gene: TRBV20-1
abundance: many
j_gene: TRBJ2-2
CDR3aa: CSARGDRGSGELFF

v_gene: TRBV9
abundance: many
j_gene: TRBJ1-6
CDR3aa: CASSVGLPPLHF

v_gene: TRBV9
abundance: many
j_gene: TRBJ1-3
CDR3aa: CASSVGSASGNTIYF

v_gene: TRBV7-9
abundance: NA
j_gene: TRBJ2-2
CDR3aa: CASSLPVKSGELFF

v_gene: TRBV6-5
abundance: many
j_gene: TRBJ2-7
CDR3aa: CASSYGGRIYEQYF

v_gene: TRBV19
abundance: few
j_gene: TRBJ1-1
CDR3aa: CASSEMAGTEAFF

v_gene: TRBV9
abundance: many
j_gene: TRBJ1-3
CDR3aa: CASSDTAGNTIYF

v_gene: TRBV10-3
abundance: many
j_gene: TRBJ2-7
CDR3aa: CAISEGQGLYEQYF

v_gene: TRBV7-9
abundance: few
j_gene: TRBJ1-2
CDR3aa: CASSLALMGYTF

v_gene: TRBV20-1
abundance: few
j_gene: TRBJ1-2
CDR3aa: CSAPTGIYGYTF

v_gene: TRBV10-3
abundance: many
j_gene: TRBJ2-3
CDR3aa: CAISGLTGGTDTQYF

v_gene: TRBV6-1
abundance: many
j_gene: TRBJ2-1
CDR3aa: CASSDYRSPEQFF

v_gene: TRBV24-1
abundance: many
j_gene: TRBJ1-5
CDR3aa: CATSRGNSNQPQHF

v_gene: TRBV29-1
abundance: NA
j_gene: TRBJ1-3
CDR3aa: CSVVVGGMGNTIYF

v_gene: TRBV4-1
abundance: many
j_gene: TRBJ2-1
CDR3aa: CASSQVAGASYNEQFF

v_gene: TRBV9
abundance: many
j_gene: TRBJ2-1
CDR3aa: CASSVGRRDEQFF

v_gene: TRBV10-2
abundance: NA
j_gene: TRBJ2-3
CDR3aa: CASTPDYPNTDTQYF

v_gene: TRBV6-5
abundance: NA
j_gene: TRBJ2-3
CDR3aa: CASSYSSSGNIVDTQYF

v_gene: TRBV7-2
abundance: NA
j_gene: TRBJ1-3
CDR3aa: CASSIESGGNTIYF

v_gene: TRBV3-1
abundance: NA
j_gene: TRBJ1-2
CDR3aa: CASSLHSGTLNYGYTF

v_gene: TRBV20-1
abundance: many
j_gene: TRBJ2-5
CDR3aa: CSALPGQETQYF

v_gene: TRBV4-2
abundance: few
j_gene: TRBJ2-7
CDR3aa: CASSMGLAESITYEQYF

v_gene: TRBV24-1
abundance: many
j_gene: TRBJ2-1
CDR3aa: CATSDSGTGVDEQFF

v_gene: TRBV14
abundance: NA
j_gene: TRBJ1-2
CDR3aa: CASSRAGSSYTF

v_gene: TRBV27
abundance: NA
j_gene: TRBJ2-3
CDR3aa: CASSPQAPGGTDTQYF

v_gene: TRBV18
abundance: NA
j_gene: TRBJ2-3
CDR3aa: CASSPPTSTDTQYF

v_gene: TRBV4-1
abundance: NA
j_gene: TRBJ2-5
CDR3aa: CASRQQGQETQYF

v_gene: TRBV6-2/TRBV6-3
abundance: many
j_gene: TRBJ2-7
CDR3aa: CASSLGTSGYEQYF

v_gene: TRBV6-5
abundance: many
j_gene: TRBJ2-5
CDR3aa: CASSYMAGFQETQYF

v_gene: TRBV6-1
abundance: NA
j_gene: TRBJ2-1
CDR3aa: CASALGNYNEQFF

v_gene: TRBV29-1
abundance: NA
j_gene: TRBJ2-2
CDR3aa: CSVEDFHKTGELFF

v_gene: TRBV10-3
abundance: many
j_gene: TRBJ1-2
CDR3aa: CAISEGDRRYGYTF

v_gene: TRBV12-3/TRBV12-4
abundance: many
j_gene: TRBJ1-2
CDR3aa: CASRWTGVGYGYTF